This is a list of T cell receptor beta chains from one sample in a study of blood T cell repertoires in COVID-19. Sequenced by immunoSEQ multiplex PCR; TCRdb stores in-frame clones only, minus some. The sample has about 230,000 clones, 75% to 85% seen once. The specimen was peripheral blood. These receptor sequences come from a woman in her thirties or forties who had recovered from COVID-19. Both conserved end residues are part of each CDR3. The D gene is left open where the match is weak. Where a row states a size, it is once, few, many or the class of an expanded clone; other rows omit it.

CDR3 DNA	CDR3 protein	V gene	J gene	clone size	D gene
TGTGCCAGCAGCCAGACTAGCGGGGGCCCGGGTCACTTT	CASSQTSGGPGHF	TRBV5-5	TRBJ2-3	.	TRBD2
TGTGCCAGCAGTAAATGGGCGGACAGGGTTCGATACGAGCAGTACTTC	CASSKWADRVRYEQYF	TRBV7-9	TRBJ2-7	.	TRBD1
TGTGCCAGCAGTTACTCGTCCGGGATCGCTGAAGCTTTCTTT	CASSYSSGIAEAFF	TRBV6-5	TRBJ1-1	.	.
TGTGCCAGCAGTCGCGGATACGAGCAGTACTTC	CASSRGYEQYF	TRBV12-3/TRBV12-4	TRBJ2-7	.	.
TGTGCCAGTAGTATAACGTCGGGTGAGCAGTTCTTC	CASSITSGEQFF	TRBV19	TRBJ2-1	once	.
TGTGCTAGTGGTTTCTATCAGGGGGCGGCAGGAAGACATCAGCCCCAGCATTTT	CASGFYQGAAGRHQPQHF	TRBV12-5	TRBJ1-5	.	TRBD1
TGTGCCACCAGTGACCCGACAGAGAATAGCAATCAGCCCCAGCATTTT	CATSDPTENSNQPQHF	TRBV24-1	TRBJ1-5	few	.
TGTGCCAGCAGCACGTCGACAGGGGCTACGAACACTGAAGCTTTCTTT	CASSTSTGATNTEAFF	TRBV5-4	TRBJ1-1	.	TRBD1
TGCAGCGTAATTGCCGGCCCAGGGGGGACTGAAGCTTTCTTT	CSVIAGPGGTEAFF	TRBV29-1	TRBJ1-1	.	TRBD1
TGTGCCAGCAGTGAGGGGACACTGAACTATGGCTACACCTTC	CASSEGTLNYGYTF	TRBV2	TRBJ1-2	few	.